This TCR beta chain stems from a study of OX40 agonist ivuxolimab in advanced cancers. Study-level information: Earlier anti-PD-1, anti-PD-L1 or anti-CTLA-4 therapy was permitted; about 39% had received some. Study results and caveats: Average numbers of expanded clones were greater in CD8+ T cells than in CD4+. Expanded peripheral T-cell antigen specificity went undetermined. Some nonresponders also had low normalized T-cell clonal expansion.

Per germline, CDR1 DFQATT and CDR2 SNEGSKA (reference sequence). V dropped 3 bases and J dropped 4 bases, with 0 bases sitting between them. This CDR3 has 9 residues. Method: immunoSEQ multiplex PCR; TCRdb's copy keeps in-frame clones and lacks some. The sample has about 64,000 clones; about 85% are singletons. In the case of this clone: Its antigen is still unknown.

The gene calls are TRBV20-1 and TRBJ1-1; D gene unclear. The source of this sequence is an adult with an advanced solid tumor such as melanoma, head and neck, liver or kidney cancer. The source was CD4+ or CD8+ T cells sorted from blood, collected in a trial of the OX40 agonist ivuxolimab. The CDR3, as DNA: TGCAGTGCTAGCACTGAAGCTTTCTTT. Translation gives CSASTEAFF.